This T cell receptor beta chain originates from a study of shared clonotypes between healthy human individuals. Repertoires were generated with immunoSEQ multiplex PCR, while TCRdb's copy carries only in-frame clones and drops some. The repertoire holds approximately 640,000 clones, around 72% seen once, with about 2% in the top ten. Germline V lookup: CDR1 SGDLS, CDR2 YYNGEE. The CDR3 contains 14 residues. Trimming shortened V by 3 bases and J by 8 bases, and 15 bases separated the two germline ends. The J gene is TRBJ1-3, the V gene TRBV9; perhaps TRBD1 as D (6 bases). This clonotype was sampled from a woman under 40 in good health. Source material: memory CD4+ T cells sorted from blood. Subset in this sample: CD45RA-negative fraction. CDR3 loop: CASSAGTTRDTIYF. CDR3 DNA: TGTGCCAGCAGCGCCGGGACAACCCGGGACACCATATATTTT.